Each of the 9 T cell receptor beta chains below was sequenced from the same sample in a study of T cell changes during pregnancy in multiple sclerosis. Here immunoSEQ multiplex PCR was the method, and the copy in TCRdb shows in-frame clones only, minus some. The repertoire consists of around 60,000 clones, with 88% occurring once and the leading ten covering less than 2%. The specimen was peripheral blood, collected in the first trimester of pregnancy. Every receptor here comes from a female donor with multiple sclerosis, enrolled in a pregnancy study.

The chain has TRBV6-5 and TRBJ1-5, with D perhaps TRBD1 (5 bases). In germline, CDR1 is MNHEY, CDR2 SVGAGI. The CDR3 contains 15 residues. With 6 bases removed from V and 7 bases from J, the gap between germline ends came to 19 bases. Here the CDR3 reads CASSPFGAGRQPQHF. The CDR3 DNA is TGTGCCAGCAGCCCCTTTGGGGCGGGACGGCAGCCCCAGCATTTT.

The rearrangement uses TRBV10-3 and TRBJ2-1; D not certain. Germline CDR1 and CDR2: ENHRY and SYGVKD. The length of the CDR3 is 17 residues. Trimming stripped 7 bases from V and 8 bases from J, with 27 bases between. The chain's CDR3 is CAINAAIVSYVIHEQFF. The CDR3, as DNA: TGTGCCATCAACGCCGCGATTGTAAGCTACGTTATCCATGAGCAGTTCTTC.

This rearrangement joins TRBV5-1 to TRBJ2-3; D possibly corresponds to TRBD2 (6 bases). The CDR3 loop spans 15 amino acids. Germline values: CDR1 SGHRS, CDR2 YFSETQ. The germline V and J ends were trimmed by 2 bases and 2 bases, with 12 bases remaining between them. Here the CDR3 reads CASSFTGLDTDTQYF. The CDR3 DNA reads TGCGCCAGCAGCTTTACGGGACTTGACACAGATACGCAGTATTTT.

This chain links TRBV6-5 with TRBJ2-3; 8 positions agree with TRBD2. CDR3 length equals 14 residues. Trimming cost V 8 bases and J 4 bases; bases outside gene matches: 8. The germline gives CDR1 MNHEY, CDR2 SVGAGI. CDR3: CASASGRRADTQYF. The DNA for the CDR3 is TGTGCCAGCGCAAGCGGGAGAAGGGCAGATACGCAGTATTTT.

This chain links TRBV6-1 with TRBJ1-1; TRBD1 is a possible D gene (5 bases). Between the trimmed V and J ends, which lost 2 bases and 5 bases, there was a span of 12 bases. Germline values: CDR1 MNHNS, CDR2 SASEGT. The CDR3 has 14 residues. This chain's CDR3 is CASSEQGLGTEAFF. CDR3 DNA sequence: TGTGCCAGCAGTGAACAGGGTTTAGGTACTGAAGCTTTCTTT.

CDR3 protein: CASSETSPTGEQYF. The DNA of the CDR3 is TGTGCCAGCAGTGAAACTTCCCCGACGGGCGAGCAGTACTTC. The rearrangement joins TRBV2 to TRBJ2-7; no definite D call. CDR1 and CDR2 from the germline V gene are SNHLY and FYNNEI. The CDR3 extends over 14 amino acids. V lost 2 bases to trimming and J lost 6 bases, with 14 bases between them. Full variable domain (missing parts from reference TRBV2 and TRBJ2-7): EPEVTQTPSHQVTQMGQEVILRCVPISNHLYFYWYRQILGQKVEFLVSFYNNEISEKSEIFDDQFSVERPDGSNFTLKIRSTKLEDSAMYFCASSETSPTGEQYFGPGTRLTVT.

This clone has just a few counts. CDR3 in DNA: TGTGCCAGCAGACTAGCTGGGGAGACCCAGTACTTC. Translation: CASRLAGETQYF. V gene TRBV19 combines with J gene TRBJ2-5, with 7 bases matching TRBD2. Germline V CDR1 and CDR2: LNHDA, SQIVND (reference sequence). J gave up 5 bases and V 9 bases, and 6 bases lay outside the gene matches. The CDR3 loop spans 12 amino acids.

The DNA for the CDR3 is TGCGCCAGCAGCCCAACGACAGGGGGAACTGAAGCTTTCTTT. Its protein product is CASSPTTGGTEAFF. The chain uses TRBV5-1 and TRBJ1-1, with 9 bases that match TRBD1. Germline loops: CDR1 SGHRS, CDR2 YFSETQ. The CDR3 covers 14 residues. Unmatched junction bases numbered 6, after V lost 4 bases and J lost 5 bases.

Concerning this clone itself: The sample contains more than one DNA sequence encoding this CDR3. CDR3 sequence: CASSLASGSYEQYF. The CDR3 bases are TGTGCCAGCAGCTTAGCTAGCGGGAGCTACGAGCAGTACTTC. The chain couples TRBV7-2 to TRBJ2-7; 9 bases line up with TRBD2. With 0 bases clipped from V and 3 bases from J, the junction kept 0 bases outside the gene matches. CDR1 and CDR2 from the germline V gene are SGHTA and FQGNSA. The CDR3 is made up of 14 amino acids. Drawing the rest from reference TRBV7-2 and TRBJ2-7, the complete variable domain is GAGVSQSPSNKVTEKGKDVELRCDPISGHTALYWYRQSLGQGLEFLIYFQGNSAPDKSGLPSDRFSAERTGGSVSTLTIQRTQQEDSAVYLCASSLASGSYEQYFGPGTRLTVT.